This TCR beta chain was retrieved from a study of control samples from healthy donors and cancer patients. Method: immunoSEQ multiplex PCR; TCRdb's copy keeps in-frame clones and lacks some. The data hold some 130,000 clones, with 75% to 95% observed a single time. The germline V gene has CDR1 SGHRS and CDR2 YFSETQ. Trimming stripped 0 bases from V and 4 bases from J, with 10 bases between. This CDR3 comprises 15 residues. The clonotype originates from a man aged 18 to 30 in good health. Sequences were obtained from blood. V usage is TRBV5-1 and J usage is TRBJ1-4; no clear D. The CDR3 DNA reads as TGCGCCAGCAGCTTGGGCCTTTCGGGTAATGAAAAACTGTTTTTT. Translated: CASSLGLSGNEKLFF.